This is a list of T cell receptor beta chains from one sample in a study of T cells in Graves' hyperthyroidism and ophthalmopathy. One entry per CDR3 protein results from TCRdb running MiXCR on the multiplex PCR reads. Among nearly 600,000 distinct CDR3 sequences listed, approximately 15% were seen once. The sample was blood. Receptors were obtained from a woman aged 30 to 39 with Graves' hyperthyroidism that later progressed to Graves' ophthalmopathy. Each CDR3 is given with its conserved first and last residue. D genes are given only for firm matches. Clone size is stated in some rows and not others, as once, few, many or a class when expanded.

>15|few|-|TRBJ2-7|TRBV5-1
CASSLVQGGRNEQYF
TGCGCCAGCAGCTTGGTTCAGGGTGGCAGGAACGAGCAGTACTTC
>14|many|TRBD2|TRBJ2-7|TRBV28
CASSPAGVGYEQYF
TGTGCCAGCAGTCCAGCGGGAGTAGGATACGAGCAGTACTTC
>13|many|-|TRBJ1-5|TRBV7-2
CASSNRVDQPQHF
TGTGCCAGCAGTAACAGGGTTGATCAGCCCCAGCATTTT
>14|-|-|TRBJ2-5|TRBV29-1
CSVTGQALQETQYF
TGCAGCGTTACTGGGCAAGCCCTCCAAGAGACCCAGTACTTC
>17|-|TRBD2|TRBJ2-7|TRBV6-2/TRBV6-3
CASSYRTSGRSSYEQYF
TGTGCCAGCAGTTACCGGACTAGCGGGAGGAGCTCCTACGAGCAGTACTTC
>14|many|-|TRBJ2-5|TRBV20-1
CSDTGPSAQETQYF
TGCAGCGACACAGGCCCTAGCGCACAAGAGACCCAGTACTTC
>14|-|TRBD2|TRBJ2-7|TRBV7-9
CASSNQAGEGEQYF
TGTGCCAGCAGCAATCAAGCGGGAGAAGGTGAGCAGTACTTC
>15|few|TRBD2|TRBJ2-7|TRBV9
CASSVGGGRADEQYF
TGTGCCAGCAGCGTAGGAGGTGGGAGGGCCGACGAGCAGTACTTC
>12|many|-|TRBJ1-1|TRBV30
CAWSVKLSEAFF
TGTGCCTGGAGTGTAAAACTTTCTGAAGCTTTCTTT
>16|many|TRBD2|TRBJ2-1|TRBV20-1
CSARDGLAGVLNEQFF
TGCAGTGCTAGAGACGGACTAGCGGGAGTACTCAATGAGCAGTTCTTC
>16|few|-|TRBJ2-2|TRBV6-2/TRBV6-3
CASSLTVGDGPGELFF
TGTGCCAGCAGTCTTACGGTGGGGGATGGCCCCGGGGAGCTGTTTTTT
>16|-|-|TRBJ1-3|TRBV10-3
CAIMGGVKSSGNTIYF
TGTGCCATCATGGGCGGCGTGAAGAGCTCTGGAAACACCATATATTTT
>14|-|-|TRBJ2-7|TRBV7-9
CASSLKPQVYEQYF
TGTGCCAGCAGCTTAAAACCACAGGTCTACGAGCAGTACTTC